This TCR beta chain was identified during a study of T cell changes during pregnancy in multiple sclerosis. The data were produced by immunoSEQ multiplex PCR, yet TCRdb's version contains in-frame clones alone and is incomplete. The sample has roughly 40,000 clones, more than 85% seen once. V was pared by 2 bases and J by 1 base, with 4 bases of the junction left unmatched. The CDR3 loop spans 15 amino acids. Germline values: CDR1 MNHNS, CDR2 SASEGT. The chain links TRBV6-1 to TRBJ1-1; 7 bases are a match to TRBD1. The sequence was obtained from a female donor with multiple sclerosis, enrolled in a pregnancy study. The sample in question was CD4+ T cells from peripheral blood mononuclear cells, obtained in the second trimester of pregnancy. The CDR3 coding sequence is TGTGCCAGCAGTGAATGGAGACAGGGGAACACTGAAGCTTTCTTT. Translation gives CASSEWRQGNTEAFF.